This note documents a single T cell receptor (beta chain) sequence. Its antigen is as yet unknown. The germline CDR1 and CDR2 sequences are MNHNS and SASEGT. Deletions cut 4 bases from V and 3 bases from J, with 10 bases between. CDR3 length: 14 residues. The data belong to a study of OX40 agonist ivuxolimab in advanced cancers. Across the study: In this cohort, patients received ivuxolimab, an agonistic anti-OX40 (CD134) antibody.

Findings of the study overall: There were also nonresponders showing low normalized T-cell clonal expansion. Clonal expansion from baseline to week 6 occurred in both CD4+ and CD8+ T cells.

TCRdb's copy holds only in-frame clones and misses some; the assay was immunoSEQ multiplex PCR. Of more than 70,000 clones listed, about 91% are singletons. This sequence joins TRBV6-1 and TRBJ2-1; no definite D call. The sequence derives from an adult with an advanced solid tumor such as melanoma, head and neck, liver or kidney cancer. The specimen was CD4+ or CD8+ T cells sorted from blood, collected in a trial of the OX40 agonist ivuxolimab. The CDR3 DNA reads TGTGCCAGCAGTGTTGGAAATTTCTACAATGAGCAGTTCTTC. This sequence encodes CASSVGNFYNEQFF.